The 13 T cell receptor beta chains listed next were all sequenced from one sample in a study of T cells in Graves' hyperthyroidism and ophthalmopathy. Amplification of TCR beta CDR3 regions used RNA as the template. HTBI primers were used for first-round RT-PCR of the TCR CDR3. In TCRdb, the multiplex PCR reads were re-called with MiXCR into one record per CDR3 protein. The sample contains around 580,000 distinct CDR3 sequences, roughly 46% of which appear only once. Material for sequencing was peripheral blood or thyroid tissue (not recorded which). The receptors here all came from a young woman with Graves' hyperthyroidism.

In the case of this clonotype: Since a much larger clone is just one base distant, this may be a read error. The chain combines TRBV10-3 with TRBJ1-4, with unresolved D. CDR1 and CDR2 from the germline V gene are ENHRY and SYGVKD. CDR3 length: 14 residues. Trimming took off 5 bases at V and 5 bases at J, with 12 bases between the two ends. The DNA for the CDR3 is TGTGCCATCAGTAAGGGCCCGGGAAATGAAAAACTGTTTTTT. Its translation: CAISKGPGNEKLFF.

The CDR3 protein is CASSLAGRRETQYF. The CDR3 region has the DNA TGTGCCAGCAGCTTGGCAGGGAGACGAGAGACCCAGTACTTC. The chain is built from TRBV7-8 and TRBJ2-5; TRBD1 or TRBD2 may be the D gene (5 bases each). The germline CDR1 and CDR2 sequences are SGHVS and FQNEAQ. V was clipped by 3 bases and J by 4 bases, with 12 bases between them. This CDR3 comprises 14 residues.

A single count supports this clonotype. The chain couples TRBV2 to TRBJ1-4; D is perhaps TRBD1 (5 bases). The V end lost 5 bases, the J end lost 8 bases, and 21 bases lay between the germline ends. The CDR3 is 16 residues long. Germline V gene data show CDR1 as SNHLY and CDR2 as FYNNEI. The CDR3 spells CASSLYGGSLMEKLFF. The CDR3 nucleotides read TGTGCCAGCAGTTTATATGGGGGAAGCTTGATGGAAAAACTGTTTTTT.

The rearrangement joins TRBV29-1 to TRBJ1-5, with D possibly being TRBD1 (5 bases). Trimming took 5 bases from V and 6 from J, leaving 14 bases between them. Per germline, CDR1 SQVTM and CDR2 ANQGSEA. The CDR3 consists of 13 residues. CDR3 in amino acids: CSVRAGSGQPQHF. The DNA for the CDR3 is TGCAGCGTTAGGGCAGGGTCCGGTCAGCCCCAGCATTTT.

This clonotype came up a few times. The rearrangement links TRBV5-1 to TRBJ1-4; 9 bases match TRBD1. There are 14 residues in the CDR3. CDR1 is SGHRS and CDR2 is YFSETQ in the germline V gene. Unmatched junction bases numbered 8, after V lost 7 bases and J lost 7 bases. This CDR3 is CASWEPGQGEKLFF. DNA for the CDR3: TGCGCCAGCTGGGAGCCGGGACAGGGTGAAAAACTGTTTTTT.

This clonotype was detected many times. The chain carries TRBV12-3 or TRBV12-4 and TRBJ2-7; possible D gene TRBD2, 6 bases. The CDR3 length is 14 residues. The ends were cut back, 7 bases at V and 3 bases at J, with 16 bases in the middle. The CDR3 reads CASTRREYYYEQYF. The CDR3, as DNA: TGTGCCAGCACCAGGAGGGAGTACTACTACGAGCAGTACTTC.

This clonotype has a handful of counts. This may arise from a read error, as a much more abundant clone is one base away. The chain employs TRBV18 and TRBJ2-7, with D perhaps TRBD2 (6 bases). CDR1 and CDR2 (germline): KGHSH, LQKENI. CDR3 length equals 14 residues. The DNA of the CDR3 is TGTGCCAGCTCACACCGGGACTTGCCCTACGAGCGGTACTTC. As protein: CASSHRDLPYERYF.

This rearrangement joins TRBV27 to TRBJ2-7; TRBD1 might be the D (6 bases). V shed 6 bases and J shed 1 base, with 13 bases lying between them. The CDR3 has 14 amino acids. Looked up from germline, CDR1 is MNHEY and CDR2 is SMNVEV (reference sequence). In DNA form, the CDR3 reads TGTGCCAGCAGCATAAAGGACAGTTCCTACGAGCAGTACTTC. This translates into CASSIKDSSYEQYF.

The genes are TRBV4-2 and TRBJ1-1, with D hard to call. The CDR3 length is 17 residues. V was clipped by 0 bases and J by 1 base, with 15 bases between them. Germline V gene data show CDR1 as LGHNA and CDR2 as YNFKEQ. The CDR3 loop reads CASSQEGEVKENTEAFF. The CDR3 coding sequence is TGTGCCAGCAGCCAAGAGGGCGAGGTGAAGGAGAACACTGAAGCTTTCTTT.

The sample holds one count of this clonotype. The rearrangement uses TRBV20-1 and TRBJ1-2; D may be TRBD1 (6 bases). V shed 8 bases and J shed 0 bases, with 22 bases lying between them. CDR1 DFQATT and CDR2 SNEGSKA come from the germline V gene (reference sequence). The CDR3 is 16 residues long. Written as DNA, the CDR3 is TGCAGTTACCGGGTCGAGATTGGGGGCCCTAACTATGGCTACACCTTC. Translating gives CSYRVEIGGPNYGYTF.

As for this clonotype: At one of its ends the junction is not consistent with the germline gene, which may arise from a read error. The chain links TRBV19 to TRBJ2-1, with D possibly TRBD2 on 6 matching bases. The V gene's germline CDR1 is LNHDA and CDR2 SQIVND (reference sequence). The CDR3 extends over 14 amino acids. The CDR3 reads CASSITGVNNGQFF. In DNA form, the CDR3 reads TGTGCCAGTAGTATCACGGGAGTCAACAATGGGCAGTTCTTC. Supplemented by reference TRBV19 and TRBJ2-1, the full variable domain reads DGGITQSPKYLFRKEGQNVTLSCEQNLNHDAMYWYRQDPGQGLRLIYYSQIVNDFQKGDIAEGYSVSREKKESFPLTVTSAQKNPTAFYLCASSITGVNNGQFFGPGTRLTVL.

A word on this clonotype: This sequence may be a read error, since a much larger clone differs from it by one base. The chain couples TRBV7-6 to TRBJ2-7, with D unresolved. V was pared by 6 bases and J by 2 bases, with 8 bases between. This CDR3 is built from 12 residues. Germline values: CDR1 SGHVS, CDR2 FNYEAQ. The CDR3 sequence: CASRNSPYEQYF. For the CDR3, the DNA is TGTGCCAGCAGGAACAGCCCCTACGAGCAGTACTTC.

This clonotype was counted ten times or more. This chain links TRBV11-2 with TRBJ2-2; D is unclear. The CDR3 is 15 amino acids. The V end was cut by 2 bases, the J end by 8 bases, with 15 bases between. Germline V CDR1 and CDR2: SGHAT, FQNNGV. The CDR3 DNA reads TGTGCCAGCAGCTTAATTGGTCCACTCACAGGGGAGCTGTTTTTT. Protein sequence: CASSLIGPLTGELFF.